This T cell receptor (beta chain) emerged from a study of Graves' ophthalmopathy and Graves' hyperthyroidism. As for the study in general: Peripheral blood samples were taken at initial diagnosis, before any treatment. General study results and limits: In blood, most expanded thyroid clonotypes above 0.001 frequency were also detected. It was with roughly 71% sensitivity and 72% to 75% specificity that the model predicted ophthalmopathy progression.

Patients were diagnosed from clinical symptoms, serum thyroxine, TRAb, thyroid ultrasound and orbital computed tomography. CDR3 length: 11 residues. V gave up 8 bases and J gave up 5 bases, with 9 bases separating them. Germline CDR1 reads SNHLY; CDR2 reads FYNNEI. Transcripts of RNA were the source for amplifying TCR beta CDR3 regions. An initial RT-PCR round employing HTBI primers preceded a second-round multiplex PCR. In TCRdb, the multiplex PCR reads were re-called with MiXCR into one record per CDR3 protein. The sample carries around 15,000 distinct CDR3 sequences, roughly 46% recorded once. This clonotype was picked up one time. Its antigen is unidentified.

The chain carries TRBV2 and TRBJ2-5; unclear D gene. Input material: peripheral blood. The source is a woman aged 40-49 years with stable Graves' hyperthyroidism. CDR3 nucleotides: TGTGCCAGCGGGTGGACGGAGACCCAGTACTTC. Its translation is CASGWTETQYF.